This T cell receptor (beta chain) was sequenced for a study of immune evolution from preneoplasia to lung adenocarcinoma. Premalignant or tumor cells were enriched by macro-dissection after pathologic assessment. CDR1 and CDR2 (germline): SGHRS, YFSETQ. The length of the CDR3 is 14 residues. V lost 6 bases and J 0 bases, leaving 11 bases between the germline ends. Only in-frame clones appear in the TCRdb table, and some are missing; sequencing was by immunoSEQ multiplex PCR. The sample shows around 39,000 clones, 65% to 75% of them seen only once. Concerning this clone: This sample includes further DNA sequences coding for the same CDR3.

The chain carries TRBV5-1 and TRBJ2-3; D is tentatively TRBD1 or TRBD2 (5 bases each). The material sequenced was FFPE invasive lung adenocarcinoma tissue. The receptor comes from a person in their sixties with lung adenocarcinoma. The CDR3, as DNA: TGCGCCAGCACCCGGGGCGGGAGCACAGATACGCAGTATTTT. This codes for CASTRGGSTDTQYF.